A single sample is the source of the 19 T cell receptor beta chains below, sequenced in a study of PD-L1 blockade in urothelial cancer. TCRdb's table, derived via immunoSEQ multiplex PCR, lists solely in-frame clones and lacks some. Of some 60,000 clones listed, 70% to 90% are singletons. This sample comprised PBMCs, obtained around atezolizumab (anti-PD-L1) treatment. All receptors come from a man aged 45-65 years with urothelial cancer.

The CDR3 here is CAWSVSTFSGQGVQPQHF. The CDR3 nucleotides are TGTGCCTGGAGTGTATCAACTTTCTCTGGACAGGGGGTTCAGCCCCAGCATTTT. V usage is TRBV30 and J usage is TRBJ1-5, with 10 nucleotides matching TRBD1. CDR3 length equals 18 residues. The germline gives CDR1 GTSNPN, CDR2 SVGIG (reference sequence). V dropped 0 bases and J dropped 6; count of bases not matched to a gene: 14. Supplemented by reference TRBV30 and TRBJ1-5, the full variable domain reads SQTIHQWPATLVQPVGSPLSLECTVEGTSNPNLYWYRQAAGRGLQLLFYSVGIGQISSEVPQNLSASRPQDRQFILSSKKLLLSDSGFYLCAWSVSTFSGQGVQPQHFGDGTRLSIL.

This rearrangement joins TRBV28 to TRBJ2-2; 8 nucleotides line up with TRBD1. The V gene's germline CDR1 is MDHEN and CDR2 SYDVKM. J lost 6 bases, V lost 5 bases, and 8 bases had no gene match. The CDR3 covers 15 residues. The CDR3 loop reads CASSTSSTGAGELFF. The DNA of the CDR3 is TGTGCCAGCAGTACCTCCTCGACAGGGGCCGGGGAGCTGTTTTTT.

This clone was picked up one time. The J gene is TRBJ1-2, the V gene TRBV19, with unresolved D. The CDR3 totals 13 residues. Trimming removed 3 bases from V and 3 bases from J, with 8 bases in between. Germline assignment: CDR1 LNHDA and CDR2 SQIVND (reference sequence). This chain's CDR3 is CASSIDIDYGYTF. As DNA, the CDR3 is TGTGCCAGTAGTATCGACATAGACTATGGCTACACCTTC.

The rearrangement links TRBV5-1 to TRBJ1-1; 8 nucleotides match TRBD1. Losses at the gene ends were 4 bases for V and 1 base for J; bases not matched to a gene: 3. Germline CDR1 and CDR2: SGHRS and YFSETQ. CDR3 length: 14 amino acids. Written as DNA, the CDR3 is TGCGCCAGCAGCGCCGGGACAGGGAACACTGAAGCTTTCTTT. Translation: CASSAGTGNTEAFF.

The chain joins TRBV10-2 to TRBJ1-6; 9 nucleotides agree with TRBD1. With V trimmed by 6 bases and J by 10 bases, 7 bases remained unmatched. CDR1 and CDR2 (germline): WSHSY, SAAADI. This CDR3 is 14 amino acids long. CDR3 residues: CASRQGASRSPLHF. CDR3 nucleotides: TGCGCCAGCAGACAGGGGGCGTCGAGATCACCCCTCCACTTT.

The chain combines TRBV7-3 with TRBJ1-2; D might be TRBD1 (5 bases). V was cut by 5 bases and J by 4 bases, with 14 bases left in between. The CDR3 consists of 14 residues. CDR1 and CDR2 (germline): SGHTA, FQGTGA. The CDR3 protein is CASSPGTGVYGYTF. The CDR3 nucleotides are TGTGCCAGCAGCCCCGGTACAGGCGTCTATGGCTACACCTTC.

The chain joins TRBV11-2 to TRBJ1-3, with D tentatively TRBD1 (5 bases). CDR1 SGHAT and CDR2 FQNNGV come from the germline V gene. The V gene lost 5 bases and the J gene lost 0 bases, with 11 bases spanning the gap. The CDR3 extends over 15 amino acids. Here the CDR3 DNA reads TGTGCCAGCAGCCCAGGGATTCTCTCTGGAAACACCATATATTTT. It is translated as CASSPGILSGNTIYF.

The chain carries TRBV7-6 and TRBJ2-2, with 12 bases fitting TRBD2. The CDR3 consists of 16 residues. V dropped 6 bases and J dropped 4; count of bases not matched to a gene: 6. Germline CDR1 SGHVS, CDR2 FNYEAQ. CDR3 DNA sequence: TGTGCCAGCAGACTAGCGGGAGGTCGCGGCACCGGGGAGCTGTTTTTT. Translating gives CASRLAGGRGTGELFF.

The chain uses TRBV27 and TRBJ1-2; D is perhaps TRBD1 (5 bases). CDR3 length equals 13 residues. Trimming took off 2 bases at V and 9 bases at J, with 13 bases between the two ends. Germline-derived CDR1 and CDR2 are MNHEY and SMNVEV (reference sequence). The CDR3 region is CASSLAFGGRYTF. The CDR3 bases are TGTGCCAGCAGTTTAGCCTTCGGGGGACGCTACACCTTC.

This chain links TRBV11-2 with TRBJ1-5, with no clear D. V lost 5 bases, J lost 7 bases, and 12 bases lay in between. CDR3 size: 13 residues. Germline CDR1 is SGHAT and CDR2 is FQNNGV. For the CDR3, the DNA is TGTGCCAGCAGCCTCACCACAGACCAGCCCCAGCATTTT. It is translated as CASSLTTDQPQHF.

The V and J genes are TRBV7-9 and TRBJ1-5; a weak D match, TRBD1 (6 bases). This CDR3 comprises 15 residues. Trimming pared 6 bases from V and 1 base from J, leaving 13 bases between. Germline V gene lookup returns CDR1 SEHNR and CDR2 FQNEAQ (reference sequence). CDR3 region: CASSDQGSSNQPQHF. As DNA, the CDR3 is TGTGCCAGCAGTGACCAGGGGTCGAGCAATCAGCCCCAGCATTTT.

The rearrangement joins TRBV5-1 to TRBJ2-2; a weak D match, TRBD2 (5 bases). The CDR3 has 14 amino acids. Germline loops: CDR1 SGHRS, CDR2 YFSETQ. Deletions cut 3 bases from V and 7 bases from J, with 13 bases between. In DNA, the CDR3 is TGCGCCAGCAGCTACGAGGGTGGAGGCGGGGAGCTGTTTTTT. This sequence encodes CASSYEGGGGELFF.

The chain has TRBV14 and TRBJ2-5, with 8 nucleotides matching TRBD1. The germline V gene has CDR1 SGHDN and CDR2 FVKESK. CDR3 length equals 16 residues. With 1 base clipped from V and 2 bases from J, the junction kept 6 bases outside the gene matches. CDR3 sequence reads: CASSQAFRTGQETQYF. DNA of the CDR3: TGTGCCAGCAGCCAAGCCTTCCGGACAGGGCAAGAGACCCAGTACTTC.

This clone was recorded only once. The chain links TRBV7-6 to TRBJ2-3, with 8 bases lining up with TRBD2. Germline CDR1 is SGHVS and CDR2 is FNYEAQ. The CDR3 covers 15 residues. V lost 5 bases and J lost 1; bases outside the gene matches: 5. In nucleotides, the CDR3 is TGTGCCAGCAGCGCGAGCGGGAGTGGCACAGATACGCAGTATTTT. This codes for CASSASGSGTDTQYF.

Here the CDR3 DNA reads TGTGCCGCCTCTAGCGGGGGCTCCTACAATGAGCAGTTCTTC. Residues: CAASSGGSYNEQFF. V gene TRBV6-1 combines with J gene TRBJ2-1; TRBD2 matches at 10 bases. The CDR3 spans 14 residues. The V gene's germline CDR1 is MNHNS and CDR2 SASEGT. V lost 11 bases and J lost 0; bases outside the gene matches: 4.

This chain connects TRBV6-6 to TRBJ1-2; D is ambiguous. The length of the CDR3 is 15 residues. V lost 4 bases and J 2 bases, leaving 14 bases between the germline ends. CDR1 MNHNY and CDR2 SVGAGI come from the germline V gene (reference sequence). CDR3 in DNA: TGTGCCAGCAGTTCCCGGGTCCAAACAAACTATGGCTACACCTTC. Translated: CASSSRVQTNYGYTF.

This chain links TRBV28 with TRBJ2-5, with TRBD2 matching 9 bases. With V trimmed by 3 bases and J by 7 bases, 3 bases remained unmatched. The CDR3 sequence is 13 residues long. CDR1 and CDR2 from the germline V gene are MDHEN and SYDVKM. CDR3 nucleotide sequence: TGTGCCAGCAGTTTTAGCGGGAGCCCGACCCAGTACTTC. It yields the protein CASSFSGSPTQYF.

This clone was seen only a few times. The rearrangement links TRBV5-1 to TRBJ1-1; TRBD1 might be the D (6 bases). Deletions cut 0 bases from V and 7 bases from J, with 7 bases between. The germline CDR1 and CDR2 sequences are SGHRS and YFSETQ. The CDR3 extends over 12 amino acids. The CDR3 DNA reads TGCGCCAGCAGCTTGGAGGGGGTTGAAGCTTTCTTT. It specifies CASSLEGVEAFF.

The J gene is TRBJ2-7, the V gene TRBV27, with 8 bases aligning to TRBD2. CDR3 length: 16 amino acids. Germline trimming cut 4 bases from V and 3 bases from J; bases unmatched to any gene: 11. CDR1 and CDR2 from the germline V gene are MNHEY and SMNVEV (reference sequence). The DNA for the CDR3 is TGTGCCAGCAGTTCATCCGGGACTAGGCCCTTCTACGAGCAGTACTTC. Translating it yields CASSSSGTRPFYEQYF.